The clone carrying this TCR beta chain has only one observation. Its specificity is unknown. PCR amplification relied on 60 Vbeta primers (plus 13 Jbeta primers). Sequencing used immunoSEQ multiplex PCR; TCRdb keeps in-frame clones, though not all of them. The sample has 150,000 to 200,000 clones, about 80% seen once; the top ten hold roughly 0.7%. The ends lost 7 bases at V and 5 bases at J; junction bases unmatched: 6. Germline CDR1 reads MNHEY; CDR2 reads SMNVEV (reference sequence). The CDR3 length is 14 residues. The data were taken from a study of cytomegalovirus exposure and HLA in healthy donors. As for the study in general: An early release of data contained 80 million to 85 million unique TCRs, which came from HLA-typed donors.

Study-level points and caveats: By a later analysis, the bulk of CMV-associated TCR beta chains appeared HLA-restricted. A previous analysis found most TCR beta V segments productive roughly 87% or roughly 30% of the time.

The TCR sequence derives from a boy younger than 18 in good health and CMV-seronegative. The V gene is TRBV27, the J gene TRBJ1-4; 8 bases line up with TRBD1. Sequencing input: PBMCs. CDR3 bases: TGTGCCAGCACCTCAGGGGGCATGAATGAAAAACTGTTTTTT. The encoded protein is CASTSGGMNEKLFF.